This TCR beta chain originates from a study of technical replicates of blood from several donors. Germline V gives CDR1 MGHRA, CDR2 YSYEKL. V shed 4 bases and J shed 2 bases, with 12 bases lying between them. This CDR3 has 15 residues. TCRdb's copy holds only in-frame clones and misses some; the assay was immunoSEQ multiplex PCR. The repertoire consists of over 90,000 clones, with approximately 95% occurring once and the leading ten covering about 0.19%. V gene TRBV4-1 combines with J gene TRBJ1-5; possible D gene TRBD1, 6 bases. The specimen was T cells isolated from PBMCs. The TCR sequence derives from a human donor in good health. CDR3 sequence (DNA): TGCGCCAGCAGCCCGGGGGAGGGGGGCAATCAGCCCCAGCATTTT. It translates to CASSPGEGGNQPQHF.